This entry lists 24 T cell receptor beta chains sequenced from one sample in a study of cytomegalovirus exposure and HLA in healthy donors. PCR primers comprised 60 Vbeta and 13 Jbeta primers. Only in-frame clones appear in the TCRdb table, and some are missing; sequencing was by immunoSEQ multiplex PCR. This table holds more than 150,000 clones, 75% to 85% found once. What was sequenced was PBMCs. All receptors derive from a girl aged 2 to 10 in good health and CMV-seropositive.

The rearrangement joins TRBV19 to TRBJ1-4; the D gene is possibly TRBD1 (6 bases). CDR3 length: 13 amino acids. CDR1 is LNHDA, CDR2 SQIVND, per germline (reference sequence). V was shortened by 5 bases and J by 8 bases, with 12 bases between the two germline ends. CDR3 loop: CASSATGREKLFF. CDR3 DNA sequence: TGTGCCAGTAGTGCTACAGGGAGAGAAAAACTGTTTTTT. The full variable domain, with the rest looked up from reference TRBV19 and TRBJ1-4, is DGGITQSPKYLFRKEGQNVTLSCEQNLNHDAMYWYRQDPGQGLRLIYYSQIVNDFQKGDIAEGYSVSREKKESFPLTVTSAQKNPTAFYLCASSATGREKLFFGSGTQLSVL.

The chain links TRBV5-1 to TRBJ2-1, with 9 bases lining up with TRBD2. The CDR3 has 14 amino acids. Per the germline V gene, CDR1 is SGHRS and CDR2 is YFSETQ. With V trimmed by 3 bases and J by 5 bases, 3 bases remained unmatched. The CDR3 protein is CASSYSSGNNEQFF. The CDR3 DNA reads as TGCGCCAGCAGCTACTCTAGCGGGAACAATGAGCAGTTCTTC.

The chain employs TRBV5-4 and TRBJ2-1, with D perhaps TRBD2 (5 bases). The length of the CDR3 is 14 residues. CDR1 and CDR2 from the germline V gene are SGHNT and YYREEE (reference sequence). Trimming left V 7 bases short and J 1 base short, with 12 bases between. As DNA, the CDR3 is TGTGCCAGCGGTAGTGGGAGTTCCTACAATGAGCAGTTCTTC. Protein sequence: CASGSGSSYNEQFF.

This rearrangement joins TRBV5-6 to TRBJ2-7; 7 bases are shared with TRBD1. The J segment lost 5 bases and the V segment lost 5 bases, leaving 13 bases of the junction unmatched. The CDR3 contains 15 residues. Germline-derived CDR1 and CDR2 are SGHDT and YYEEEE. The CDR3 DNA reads TGTGCCAGCAGTTCTATCGACAGGGACGTCAACGAGCAGTACTTC. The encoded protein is CASSSIDRDVNEQYF.

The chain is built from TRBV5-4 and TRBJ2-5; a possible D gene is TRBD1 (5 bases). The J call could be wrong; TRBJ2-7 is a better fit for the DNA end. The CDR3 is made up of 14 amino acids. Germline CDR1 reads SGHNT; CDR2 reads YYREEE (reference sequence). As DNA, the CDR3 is TGTGCCAGCAGCCCTGACAGCCGCTCCTACGAGCAGTACTTC. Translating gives CASSPDSRSYEQYF.

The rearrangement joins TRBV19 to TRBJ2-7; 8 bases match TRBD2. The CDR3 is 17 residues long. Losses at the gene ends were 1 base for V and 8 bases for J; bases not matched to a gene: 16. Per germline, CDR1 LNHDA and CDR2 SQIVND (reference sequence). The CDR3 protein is CASSIAPRGLVANKQYF. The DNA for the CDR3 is TGTGCCAGTAGTATAGCCCCTCGGGGACTAGTAGCCAATAAGCAGTACTTC.

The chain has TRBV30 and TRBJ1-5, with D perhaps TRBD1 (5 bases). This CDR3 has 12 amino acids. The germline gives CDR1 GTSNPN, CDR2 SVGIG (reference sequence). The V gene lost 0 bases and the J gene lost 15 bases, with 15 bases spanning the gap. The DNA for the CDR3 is TGTGCCTGGAGTGTACGGGGGGGGAGAGGGCATTTT. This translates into CAWSVRGGRGHF. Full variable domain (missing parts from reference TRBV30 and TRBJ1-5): SQTIHQWPATLVQPVGSPLSLECTVEGTSNPNLYWYRQAAGRGLQLLFYSVGIGQISSEVPQNLSASRPQDRQFILSSKKLLLSDSGFYLCAWSVRGGRGHFGDGTRLSIL.

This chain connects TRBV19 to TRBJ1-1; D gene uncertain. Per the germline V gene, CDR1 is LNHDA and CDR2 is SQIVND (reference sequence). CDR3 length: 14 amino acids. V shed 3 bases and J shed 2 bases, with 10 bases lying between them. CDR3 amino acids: CASSMRQLNTEAFF. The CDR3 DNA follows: TGTGCCAGTAGTATGAGGCAGCTCAACACTGAAGCTTTCTTT.

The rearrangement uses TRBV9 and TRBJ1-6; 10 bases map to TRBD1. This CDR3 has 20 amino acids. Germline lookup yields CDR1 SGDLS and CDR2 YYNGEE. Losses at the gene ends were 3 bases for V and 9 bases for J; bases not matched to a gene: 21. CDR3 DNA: TGTGCCAGCAGCGAAGACAGGGGGCGTGGTCCGATAGTCGATGGTTCACCCCTCCACTTT. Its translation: CASSEDRGRGPIVDGSPLHF.

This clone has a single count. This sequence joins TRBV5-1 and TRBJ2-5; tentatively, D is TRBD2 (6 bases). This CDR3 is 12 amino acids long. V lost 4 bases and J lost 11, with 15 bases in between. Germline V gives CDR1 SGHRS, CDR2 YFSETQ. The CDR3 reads CASSQQSGEQYF. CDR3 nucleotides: TGCGCCAGCAGCCAGCAGTCGGGGGAGCAGTACTTC.

The CDR3 region has the DNA TGCAGCGTCGACCCTACAGGGGGGGGAGGTAACTATGGCTACACCTTC. Its translation is CSVDPTGGGGNYGYTF. This chain links TRBV29-1 with TRBJ1-2, with 8 bases that match TRBD1. This CDR3 spans 16 amino acids. V lost 6 bases to trimming and J lost 1 base; unmatched junction nucleotides: 13. Germline V lookup: CDR1 SQVTM, CDR2 ANQGSEA. Variable domain in full (rest from reference TRBV29-1 and TRBJ1-2): SAVISQKPSRDICQRGTSLTIQCQVDSQVTMMFWYRQQPGQSLTLIATANQGSEATYESGFVIDKFPISRPNLTFSTLTVSNMSPEDSSIYLCSVDPTGGGGNYGYTFGSGTRLTVV.

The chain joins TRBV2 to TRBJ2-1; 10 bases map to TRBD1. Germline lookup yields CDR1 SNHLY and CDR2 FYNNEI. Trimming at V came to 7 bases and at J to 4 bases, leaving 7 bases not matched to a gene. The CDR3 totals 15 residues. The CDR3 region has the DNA TGTGCCAGCATTGAGGACAGGGGGATTTACAATGAGCAGTTCTTC. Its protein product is CASIEDRGIYNEQFF.

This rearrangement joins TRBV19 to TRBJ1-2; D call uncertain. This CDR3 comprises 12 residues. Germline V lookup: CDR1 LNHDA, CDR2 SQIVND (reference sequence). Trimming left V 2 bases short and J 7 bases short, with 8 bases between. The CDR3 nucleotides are TGTGCCAGTAGTATAAGGGAGGGTGGCTACACCTTC. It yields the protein CASSIREGGYTF.

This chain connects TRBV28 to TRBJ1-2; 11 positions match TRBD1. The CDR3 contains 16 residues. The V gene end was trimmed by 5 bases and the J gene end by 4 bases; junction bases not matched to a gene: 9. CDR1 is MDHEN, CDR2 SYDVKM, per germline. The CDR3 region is CASSIRPGQGGYGYTF. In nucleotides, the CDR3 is TGTGCCAGCAGTATCCGACCGGGACAGGGGGGCTATGGCTACACCTTC.

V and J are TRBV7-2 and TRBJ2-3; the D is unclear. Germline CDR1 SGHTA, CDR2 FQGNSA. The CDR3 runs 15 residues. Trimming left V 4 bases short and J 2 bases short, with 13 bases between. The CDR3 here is CASSSDGEDTDTQYF. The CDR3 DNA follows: TGTGCCAGCAGCTCAGACGGTGAGGACACAGATACGCAGTATTTT.

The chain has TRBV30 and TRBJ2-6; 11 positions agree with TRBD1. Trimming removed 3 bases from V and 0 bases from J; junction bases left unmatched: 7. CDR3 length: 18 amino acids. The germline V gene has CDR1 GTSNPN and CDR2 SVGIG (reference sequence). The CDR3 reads CAWRGAGTGGSGANVLTF. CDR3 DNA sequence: TGTGCCTGGAGAGGAGCCGGGACAGGGGGCTCTGGGGCCAACGTCCTGACTTTC.

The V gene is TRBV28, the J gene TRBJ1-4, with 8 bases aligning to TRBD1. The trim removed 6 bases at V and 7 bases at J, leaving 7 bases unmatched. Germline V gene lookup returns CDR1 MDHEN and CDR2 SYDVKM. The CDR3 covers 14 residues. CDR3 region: CASRDRERREKLFF. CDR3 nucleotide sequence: TGTGCCAGCAGGGACAGGGAGAGGCGTGAAAAACTGTTTTTT.

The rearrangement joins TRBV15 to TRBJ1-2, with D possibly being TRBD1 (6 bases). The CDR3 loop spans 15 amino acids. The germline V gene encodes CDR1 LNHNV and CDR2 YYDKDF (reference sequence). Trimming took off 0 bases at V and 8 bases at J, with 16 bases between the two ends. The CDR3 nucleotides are TGTGCCACCAGCAGAGATGTTAAATTAAGGGGGGGCTACACCTTC. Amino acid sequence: CATSRDVKLRGGYTF. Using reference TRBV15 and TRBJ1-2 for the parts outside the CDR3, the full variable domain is DAMVIQNPRYQVTQFGKPVTLSCSQTLNHNVMYWYQQKSSQAPKLLFHYYDKDFNNEADTPDNFQSRRPNTSFCFLDIRSPGLGDTAMYLCATSRDVKLRGGYTFGSGTRLTVV.

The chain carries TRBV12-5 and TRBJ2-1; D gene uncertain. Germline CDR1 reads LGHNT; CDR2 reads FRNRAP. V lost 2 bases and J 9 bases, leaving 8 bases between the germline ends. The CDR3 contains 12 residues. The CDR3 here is CASGLKPTEQFF. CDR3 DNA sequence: TGTGCTAGTGGTTTGAAGCCCACTGAGCAGTTCTTC.

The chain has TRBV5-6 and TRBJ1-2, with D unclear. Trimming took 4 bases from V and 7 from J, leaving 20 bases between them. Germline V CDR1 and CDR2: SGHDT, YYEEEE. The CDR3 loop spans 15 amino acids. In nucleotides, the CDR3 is TGTGCCAGCAGCGGGAAGGGAGGTCGTGGATGTGGCTACACCTTC. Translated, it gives CASSGKGGRGCGYTF.

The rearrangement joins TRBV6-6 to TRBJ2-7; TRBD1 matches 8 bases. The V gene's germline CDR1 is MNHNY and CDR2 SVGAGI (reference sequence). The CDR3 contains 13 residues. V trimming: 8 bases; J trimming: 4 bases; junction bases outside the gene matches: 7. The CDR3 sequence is CASGGQEQYEQYF. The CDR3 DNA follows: TGTGCCAGCGGGGGACAGGAACAATACGAGCAGTACTTC.

CDR3 bases: TGTGCCTGGAGTGGGGGGCCAATGAACACTGAAGCTTTCTTT. Protein sequence: CAWSGGPMNTEAFF. V usage is TRBV30 and J usage is TRBJ1-1, with D tentatively TRBD1 (6 bases). CDR3 length: 14 amino acids. Between the trimmed V and J ends, which lost 1 base and 0 bases, there was a span of 9 bases. Germline V CDR1 and CDR2: GTSNPN, SVGIG (reference sequence).

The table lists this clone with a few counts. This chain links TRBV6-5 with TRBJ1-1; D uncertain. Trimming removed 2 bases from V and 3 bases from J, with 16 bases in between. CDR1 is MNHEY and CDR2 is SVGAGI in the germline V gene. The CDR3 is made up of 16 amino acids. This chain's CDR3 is CASSYLGGLGDTEAFF. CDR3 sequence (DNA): TGTGCCAGCAGTTACCTAGGCGGTTTGGGAGACACTGAAGCTTTCTTT.

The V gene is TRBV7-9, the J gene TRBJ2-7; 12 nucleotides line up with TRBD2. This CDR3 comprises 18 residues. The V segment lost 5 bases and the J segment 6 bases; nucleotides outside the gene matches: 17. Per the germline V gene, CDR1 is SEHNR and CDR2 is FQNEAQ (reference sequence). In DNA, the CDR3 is TGTGCCAGCAGCCCCCGACTAGCGGGAGTATGGTTTCGTGTCGAGCAGTACTTC. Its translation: CASSPRLAGVWFRVEQYF.